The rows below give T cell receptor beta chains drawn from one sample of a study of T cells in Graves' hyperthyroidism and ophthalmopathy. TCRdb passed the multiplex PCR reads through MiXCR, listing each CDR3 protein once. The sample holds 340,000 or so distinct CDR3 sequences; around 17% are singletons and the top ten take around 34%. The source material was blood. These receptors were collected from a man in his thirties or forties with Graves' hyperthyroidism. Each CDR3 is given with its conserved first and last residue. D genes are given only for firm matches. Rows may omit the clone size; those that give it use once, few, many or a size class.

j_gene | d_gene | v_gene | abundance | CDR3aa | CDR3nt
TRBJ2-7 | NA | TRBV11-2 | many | CASSPRGTGDEQYF | TGTGCCAGCAGCCCCAGGGGGACGGGGGACGAGCAGTACTTC
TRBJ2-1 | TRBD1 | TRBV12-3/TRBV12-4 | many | CASSLQGSTYNEQFF | TGTGCCAGCAGCTTACAGGGGTCCACCTACAATGAGCAGTTCTTC
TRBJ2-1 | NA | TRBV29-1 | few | CSVWAGVYNEQFF | TGCAGCGTCTGGGCAGGGGTCTACAATGAGCAGTTCTTC
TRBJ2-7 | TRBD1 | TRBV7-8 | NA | CASSLGQGVSYEQYF | TGTGCCAGCAGCTTAGGACAGGGGGTTTCCTACGAGCAGTACTTC
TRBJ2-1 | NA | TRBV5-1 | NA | CASSPTGEPYNEQFF | TGCGCCAGCAGCCCGACTGGAGAGCCCTACAATGAGCAGTTCTTC
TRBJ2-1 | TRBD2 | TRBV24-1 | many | CATSEGRSGRTSNEQFF | TGTGCCACCAGTGAAGGTCGAAGCGGGAGGACGAGCAATGAGCAGTTCTTC
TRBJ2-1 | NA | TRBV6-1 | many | CASSFRSLATYNEQFF | TGTGCCAGCAGTTTTCGTTCCCTAGCGACCTACAATGAGCAGTTCTTC
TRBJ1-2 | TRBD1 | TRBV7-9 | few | CASSPPDRPNYGYTF | TGTGCCAGCAGCCCCCCGGACAGGCCTAACTATGGCTACACCTTC
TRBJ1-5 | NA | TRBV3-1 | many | CASSPAGMPSQPQHF | TGTGCCAGCAGCCCGGCGGGGATGCCCAGTCAGCCCCAGCATTTT
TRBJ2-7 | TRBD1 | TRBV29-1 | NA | CSVEVGGQGGPEQYF | TGCAGCGTTGAAGTGGGCGGACAGGGCGGCCCCGAGCAGTACTTC
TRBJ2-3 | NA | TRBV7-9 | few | CASSSATARYTDTQYF | TGTGCCAGCAGCTCAGCGACAGCGAGATACACAGATACGCAGTATTTT
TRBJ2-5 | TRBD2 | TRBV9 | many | CASSATSGRSDETQYF | TGTGCCAGCAGCGCCACTAGCGGGAGGAGTGATGAGACCCAGTACTTC
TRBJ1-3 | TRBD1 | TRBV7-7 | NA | CASSLHRGHTIYF | TGTGCTAGCAGCTTGCACAGGGGGCACACCATATATTTT
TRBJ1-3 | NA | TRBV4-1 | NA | CASSQVYGAGNTIYF | TGCGCCAGCAGCCAAGTCTACGGGGCTGGAAACACCATATATTTT
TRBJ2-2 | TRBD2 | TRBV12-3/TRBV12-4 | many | CASSSATGVAGPGELFF | TGTGCCAGCAGTTCTGCTACGGGGGTAGCGGGACCCGGGGAGCTGTTTTTT
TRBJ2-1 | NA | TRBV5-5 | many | CASSPEGSSATYNEQFF | TGTGCCAGCAGCCCCGAAGGGAGTAGCGCGACCTACAATGAGCAGTTCTTC
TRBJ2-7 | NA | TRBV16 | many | CASSPQTVNEQYF | TGTGCCAGCAGTCCCCAGACGGTTAACGAGCAGTACTTC
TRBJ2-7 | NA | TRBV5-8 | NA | CASSLGVGSGYYEQYF | TGTGCCAGCAGCTTGGGTGTCGGTAGCGGTTACTACGAGCAGTACTTC
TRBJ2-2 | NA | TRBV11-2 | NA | CASSIARGANTGELFF | TGTGCCAGTAGTATAGCCAGGGGGGCTAACACCGGGGAGCTGTTTTTT
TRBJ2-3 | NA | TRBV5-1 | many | CASSLDIGTGTDTQYF | TGCGCCAGCAGCTTGGATATCGGGACCGGCACAGATACGCAGTATTTT
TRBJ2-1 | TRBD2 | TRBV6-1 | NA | CASSDDPGLAEQFF | TGTGCCAGCAGTGATGACCCGGGACTAGCGGAGCAGTTCTTC
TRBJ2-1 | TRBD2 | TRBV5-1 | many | CASSLIAGYYNEQFF | TGCGCCAGCAGCTTGATAGCGGGCTACTACAATGAGCAGTTCTTC
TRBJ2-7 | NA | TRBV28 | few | CASSFLRFGSMGEQYF | TGTGCCAGCAGTTTTCTAAGGTTTGGCTCAATGGGCGAGCAGTACTTC
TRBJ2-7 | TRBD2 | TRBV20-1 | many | CSARRGKGSPTYEQYF | TGCAGTGCTAGGCGGGGGAAGGGATCCCCGACCTACGAGCAGTACTTC
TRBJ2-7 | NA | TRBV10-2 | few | CASRNRGAGEQYF | TGCGCCAGCAGGAACAGGGGAGCGGGGGAGCAGTACTTC
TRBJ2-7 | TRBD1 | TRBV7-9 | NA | CASSSLDRGVEQYF | TGTGCCAGCAGCTCCCTGGACAGGGGGGTCGAGCAGTACTTC
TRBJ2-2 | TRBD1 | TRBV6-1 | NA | CASSAQKIQGAGELFF | TGTGCCAGCAGTGCCCAAAAAATTCAGGGGGCCGGGGAGCTGTTTTTT
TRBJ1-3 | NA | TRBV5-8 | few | CASSLTGSYLLNTIYF | TGTGCCAGCAGCTTGACGGGATCCTATCTATTAAACACCATATATTTT
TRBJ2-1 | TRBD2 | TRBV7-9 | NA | CASSPAGLAGVDEQFF | TGTGCCAGCAGCCCCGCTGGACTAGCGGGAGTGGATGAGCAGTTCTTC
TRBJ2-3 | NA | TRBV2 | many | CASTIVRMQDTQYF | TGTGCCAGCACTATAGTACGAATGCAAGATACGCAGTATTTT
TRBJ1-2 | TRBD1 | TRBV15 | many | CATRATGDRGYTF | TGTGCCACCAGGGCCACAGGGGATCGTGGCTACACCTTC
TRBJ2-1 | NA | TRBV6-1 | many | CASTVGFGNEQFF | TGTGCCAGCACTGTGGGATTCGGCAATGAGCAGTTCTTC
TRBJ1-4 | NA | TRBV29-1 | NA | CSGGRVGEKLFF | TGCAGCGGGGGCAGGGTTGGAGAAAAACTGTTTTTT
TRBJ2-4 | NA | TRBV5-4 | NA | CASSPGRHPKNIQYF | TGTGCCAGCAGCCCGGGGCGACACCCCAAAAACATTCAGTACTTC
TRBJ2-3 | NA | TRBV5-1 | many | CASSLEGAPDTQYF | TGCGCCAGCAGCTTGGAAGGGGCCCCCGATACGCAGTATTTT
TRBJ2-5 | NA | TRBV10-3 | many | CASSESEVGTQYF | TGTGCCTCCTCCGAAAGCGAGGTGGGGACCCAGTACTTC
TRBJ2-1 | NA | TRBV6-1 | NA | CASRTGYGEQFF | TGTGCCAGCAGAACAGGGTACGGTGAGCAGTTCTTC
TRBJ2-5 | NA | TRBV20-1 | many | CSAYRGQETQYF | TGCAGTGCTTACCGGGGACAAGAGACCCAGTACTTC
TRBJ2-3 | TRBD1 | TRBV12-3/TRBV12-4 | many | CASSSPGGTGTDTQYF | TGTGCCAGCAGTTCGCCAGGGGGCACGGGTACAGATACGCAGTATTTT
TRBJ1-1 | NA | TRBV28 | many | CASSFRGATEAFF | TGTGCCAGCAGTTTTCGGGGGGCCACTGAAGCTTTCTTT
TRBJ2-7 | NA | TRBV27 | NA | CASSLTYRRYEQYF | TGTGCCAGCAGTTTAACTTACAGGAGGTACGAGCAGTACTTC